This T cell receptor beta chain was found in a study of blood T cell repertoires in COVID-19. Study summary: COVID-19 samples from acute and convalescent phases originated in the United States, Italy and Spain.

TCRdb's copy holds only in-frame clones and misses some; the assay was immunoSEQ multiplex PCR. The sample yields 190,000 or so clones, under 80% seen once. This CDR3 contains 17 residues. V was clipped by 3 bases and J by 1 base; unmatched bases: 8. The germline CDR1 and CDR2 sequences are KGHDR and SFDVKD. Sequencing input: peripheral blood. This chain uses TRBV24-1 with TRBJ2-3; TRBD2 matches 8 bases. This sequence originates from a man aged 45-65 years who had recovered from COVID-19. The CDR3 DNA follows: TGTGCCACCAGTGATAGTCGGGAGGGCCTCGGCACAGATACGCAGTATTTT. As protein: CATSDSREGLGTDTQYF.